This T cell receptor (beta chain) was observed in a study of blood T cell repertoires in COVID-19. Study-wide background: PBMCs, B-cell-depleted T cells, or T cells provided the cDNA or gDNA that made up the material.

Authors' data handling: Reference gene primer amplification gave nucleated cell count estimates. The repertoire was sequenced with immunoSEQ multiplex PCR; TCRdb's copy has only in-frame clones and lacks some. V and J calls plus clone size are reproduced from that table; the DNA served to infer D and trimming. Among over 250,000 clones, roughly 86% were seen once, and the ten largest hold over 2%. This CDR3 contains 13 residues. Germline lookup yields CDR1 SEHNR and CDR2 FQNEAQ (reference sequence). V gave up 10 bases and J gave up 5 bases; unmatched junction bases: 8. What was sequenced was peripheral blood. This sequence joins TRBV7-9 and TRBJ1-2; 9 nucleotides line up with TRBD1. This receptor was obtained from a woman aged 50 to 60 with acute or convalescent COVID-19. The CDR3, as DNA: TGTGCCACCAACTTCGGACAGGGGTATGGCTACACCTTC. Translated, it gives CATNFGQGYGYTF.